Listed below are T cell receptor beta chains from one sample, sequenced in a study of cytomegalovirus exposure and HLA in healthy donors. Assay: immunoSEQ multiplex PCR; the TCRdb copy retains only in-frame clones and omits some. This table holds about 110,000 clones, 79% found once. Input material: PBMCs. The receptor set was obtained from a woman younger than 30 in good health and CMV-seropositive. Each CDR3 is given with its conserved first and last residue. A D gene is named only where the DNA matches it firmly. Clone size is stated in some rows and not others, as once, few, many or a class when expanded.

j_gene,v_gene,d_gene,abundance,CDR3aa,CDR3nt
TRBJ1-5,TRBV9,TRBD1,-,CASSLGQGSNQPQHF,TGTGCCAGCAGCCTGGGACAGGGGAGCAATCAGCCCCAGCATTTT
TRBJ2-3,TRBV11-3,-,once,CASNAESTDTQYF,TGTGCCAGCAACGCGGAGAGCACAGATACGCAGTATTTT
TRBJ1-3,TRBV28,TRBD1,-,CASSGLPGTGSGNTIYF,TGTGCCAGCAGCGGGCTGCCCGGGACAGGCTCTGGAAACACCATATATTTT
TRBJ2-7,TRBV28,TRBD1,-,CASSLLGDGDRGYEQYF,TGTGCCAGCAGTTTATTGGGGGACGGGGACAGGGGCTACGAGCAGTACTTC
TRBJ2-2,TRBV6-4,-,-,CASSDVAGELFF,TGTGCCAGCAGTGACGTCGCCGGGGAGCTGTTTTTT
TRBJ2-6,TRBV14,-,-,CASSQTGLEANVLTF,TGTGCCAGCAGCCAAACAGGGCTAGAGGCCAACGTCCTGACTTTC
TRBJ1-1,TRBV11-3,-,-,CASSYNRVTEAFF,TGTGCCAGCAGCTATAACAGGGTCACTGAAGCTTTCTTT
TRBJ2-1,TRBV5-6,TRBD2,few,CASSLVAGLNEQFF,TGTGCCAGCAGCTTAGTAGCGGGCCTCAATGAGCAGTTCTTC
TRBJ2-3,TRBV28,TRBD2,-,CASSVLTSGSGDTQYF,TGTGCCAGCAGTGTACTGACTAGCGGGAGTGGGGATACGCAGTATTTT
TRBJ2-1,TRBV5-1,TRBD1,-,CASRYDRVGGNSYNEQFF,TGCGCCAGCAGATACGACAGGGTTGGTGGAAACTCCTACAATGAGCAGTTCTTC
TRBJ2-1,TRBV19,-,-,CASSMMGGGINEQFF,TGTGCCAGTAGTATGATGGGAGGAGGGATCAATGAGCAGTTCTTC
TRBJ2-5,TRBV5-1,TRBD2,-,CASSQLAGGVEETQYF,TGCGCCAGCAGCCAACTAGCGGGAGGTGTGGAAGAGACCCAGTACTTC
TRBJ2-7,TRBV10-3,-,few,CAISESPITYEQYF,TGTGCCATCAGTGAGTCGCCTATTACCTACGAGCAGTACTTC
TRBJ2-7,TRBV4-2,-,few,CASSQDGADTNYEQYF,TGTGCCAGCAGCCAAGATGGTGCGGACACTAACTACGAGCAGTACTTC
TRBJ2-7,TRBV10-1,TRBD2,-,CASSRSGNSYEQYF,TGCGCCAGCAGCCGTAGCGGGAACTCCTACGAGCAGTACTTC
TRBJ1-4,TRBV5-1,TRBD1,-,CASSTGPGQKKFF,TGCGCCAGCAGCACGGGCCCGGGACAGAAGAAGTTTTTT
TRBJ2-7,TRBV6-5,-,-,CASSATEIKREQYF,TGTGCCAGCAGTGCGACAGAAATCAAGCGCGAGCAGTACTTC
TRBJ1-2,TRBV9,-,-,CASSSTDRIKLSAYGYTF,TGTGCCAGCAGCTCGACCGACAGGATCAAACTATCTGCCTATGGCTACACCTTC
TRBJ1-4,TRBV18,-,-,CASSKPRGGEIATNEKLFF,TGTGCCAGCTCAAAGCCCCGGGGGGGCGAGATTGCAACTAATGAAAAACTGTTTTTT
TRBJ1-5,TRBV27,-,-,CASSPTGYGGNQPQHF,TGTGCCAGCAGTCCCACAGGGTACGGAGGCAATCAGCCCCAGCATTTT
TRBJ1-5,TRBV27,-,once,CASSHSPLTGRRDQPQHF,TGTGCCAGCAGCCACTCGCCCCTAACAGGGAGAAGGGATCAGCCCCAGCATTTT
TRBJ1-1,TRBV2,-,few,CASSDPGNTEAFF,TGTGCCAGCAGTGACCCAGGGAACACTGAAGCTTTCTTT
TRBJ2-2,TRBV7-6,TRBD1,-,CASSQTTGSNTGELFF,TGTGCCAGCAGCCAAACGACAGGGTCGAACACCGGGGAGCTGTTTTTT
TRBJ1-5,TRBV5-1,-,-,CASSLLGAGPQHF,TGCGCCAGCAGCTTGCTGGGAGCCGGGCCCCAGCATTTT
TRBJ2-1,TRBV4-1,TRBD2,-,CASSQEGLAGAYNEQFF,TGCGCCAGCAGCCAAGAGGGACTAGCGGGAGCCTACAATGAGCAGTTCTTC
TRBJ1-1,TRBV5-1,TRBD1,once,CASSLGQGIGEAFF,TGCGCCAGCAGCTTGGGACAGGGTATAGGTGAAGCTTTCTTT
TRBJ2-7,TRBV4-1,-,once,CASSQGQARTYEQYF,TGCGCCAGCAGCCAAGGACAGGCTCGTACCTACGAGCAGTACTTC
TRBJ1-4,TRBV27,TRBD1,-,CASSTTGGSTNEKLFF,TGTGCCAGCAGCACTACAGGGGGCTCAACTAATGAAAAACTGTTTTTT
TRBJ2-7,TRBV7-9,-,few,CASSQAGTYGGSYEQYF,TGTGCCAGCAGCCAAGCCGGGACATATGGGGGTTCCTACGAGCAGTACTTC
TRBJ1-1,TRBV9,-,few,CASRSVTASEAFF,TGTGCCAGCAGGTCCGTGACAGCTTCTGAAGCTTTCTTT
TRBJ1-2,TRBV5-1,TRBD1,-,CASSSSKGQGRYGYTF,TGCGCCAGCAGCTCCTCTAAGGGACAGGGCCGGTATGGCTACACCTTC
TRBJ2-4,TRBV4-2,TRBD2,-,CASSQGLAGEGNIQYF,TGTGCCAGCAGCCAAGGCCTCGCGGGAGAGGGAAACATTCAGTACTTC
TRBJ1-6,TRBV6-5,-,-,CASSSEGVPNSPLHF,TGTGCCAGCAGCAGCGAAGGGGTCCCTAATTCACCCCTCCACTTT
TRBJ2-2,TRBV7-2,TRBD2,-,CASSLVAGGDTGELFF,TGTGCCAGCAGCTTAGTAGCGGGGGGTGACACCGGGGAGCTGTTTTTT
TRBJ2-1,TRBV18,TRBD1,-,CASSPQGASYNEQFF,TGTGCCAGCTCACCTCAGGGGGCCTCCTACAATGAGCAGTTCTTC
TRBJ1-3,TRBV30,-,-,CAWSTAGNTIYF,TGTGCCTGGTCGACAGCTGGAAACACCATATATTTT
TRBJ1-5,TRBV28,-,-,CASSLITGRKPQHF,TGTGCCAGCAGTTTAATTACAGGGAGAAAGCCCCAGCATTTT
TRBJ1-1,TRBV5-1,-,few,CASRLMNTEAFF,TGCGCCAGCAGATTAATGAACACTGAAGCTTTCTTT
TRBJ2-2,TRBV28,TRBD2,-,CASSRPSGYRSLAVTGELFF,TGTGCCAGCAGTAGGCCCTCTGGGTACCGGTCACTAGCGGTAACCGGGGAGCTGTTTTTT
TRBJ2-5,TRBV5-1,-,-,CASSPRGELAPETQYF,TGCGCCAGCAGCCCCCGAGGGGAACTAGCTCCAGAGACCCAGTACTTC
TRBJ1-1,TRBV2,-,-,CASSDRGWNTEAFF,TGTGCCAGCAGTGATCGGGGATGGAACACTGAAGCTTTCTTT
TRBJ2-7,TRBV28,-,-,CASIKGLAFEQYF,TGTGCCAGCATTAAGGGGCTAGCGTTCGAGCAGTACTTC
TRBJ1-3,TRBV5-4,TRBD1,-,CASSRTGSGSSVGNTIYF,TGTGCCAGCAGCCGGACAGGGTCTGGGTCCTCTGTTGGAAACACCATATATTTT
TRBJ2-1,TRBV9,TRBD2,-,CASSISGEGFEQFF,TGTGCCAGCAGCATTAGCGGGGAGGGATTTGAGCAGTTCTTC
TRBJ1-2,TRBV15,-,-,CATSRVSGANYGYTF,TGTGCCACCAGCAGAGTCAGCGGAGCTAACTATGGCTACACCTTC
TRBJ2-1,TRBV6-5,-,-,CASSHRDSALNEQFF,TGTGCCAGCAGTCACCGGGACTCCGCCCTCAATGAGCAGTTCTTC
TRBJ1-4,TRBV18,-,-,CASSPTSTNEKLFF,TGTGCCAGCTCACCAACATCAACTAATGAAAAACTGTTTTTT
TRBJ2-3,TRBV9,TRBD2,-,CASSVVSGSGSDTQYF,TGTGCCAGCAGCGTAGTGAGCGGGAGTGGATCAGATACGCAGTATTTT
TRBJ2-1,TRBV19,TRBD2,once,CASSTRTSGMNEQFF,TGTGCCAGTAGTACACGGACTAGCGGGATGAATGAGCAGTTCTTC
TRBJ2-5,TRBV5-1,-,-,CASSQYRARVTQYF,TGCGCCAGCAGCCAATACAGGGCAAGGGTGACCCAGTACTTC
TRBJ2-3,TRBV11-2,-,-,CAGSFYIGQTDTQYF,TGTGCCGGCAGCTTCTACATAGGACAGACAGATACGCAGTATTTT
TRBJ1-1,TRBV30,-,-,CAWSEGRVVPEAFF,TGTGCCTGGAGTGAGGGCAGGGTAGTTCCTGAAGCTTTCTTT
TRBJ2-7,TRBV5-6,TRBD2,-,CASSLAKTSGSIYEQYF,TGTGCCAGCAGCTTGGCAAAAACTAGCGGGAGTATCTACGAGCAGTACTTC
TRBJ2-1,TRBV13,TRBD2,-,CASSFTSGYSYNEQFF,TGTGCCAGCAGCTTCACTAGCGGGTACTCCTACAATGAGCAGTTCTTC
TRBJ2-4,TRBV11-3,-,-,CASSLVDIQYF,TGTGCCAGCAGCTTAGTAGACATTCAGTACTTC
TRBJ2-3,TRBV27,-,-,CASSSQVKSTDTQYF,TGTGCCAGCAGTTCCCAGGTTAAGAGCACAGATACGCAGTATTTT
TRBJ1-1,TRBV7-9,-,-,CSSSLDTGSQAFF,TGTTCCAGCAGCTTAGATACAGGCAGTCAAGCTTTCTTT
TRBJ1-2,TRBV4-1,-,-,CASSQGAEGGDGYTF,TGCGCCAGCAGCCAAGGGGCGGAGGGAGGGGACGGCTACACCTTC
TRBJ2-1,TRBV7-3,-,-,CASSPVGSSYNEQFF,TGTGCCAGCAGCCCCGTGGGGAGCTCCTACAATGAGCAGTTCTTC
TRBJ2-7,TRBV7-9,TRBD1,-,CASSLVWDRGHHEQYF,TGTGCCAGCAGCTTAGTTTGGGACAGGGGGCACCACGAGCAGTACTTC